This T cell receptor beta chain came from a study of control samples from healthy donors and cancer patients. This CDR3 has 14 residues. Trimming cost V 3 bases and J 1 base, with 10 bases left between them. In germline, CDR1 is SGDLS, CDR2 YYNGEE. Here immunoSEQ multiplex PCR was the method, and the copy in TCRdb shows in-frame clones only, minus some. The sample records roughly 150,000 clones, under 95% being singletons. This TCR was sampled from a man aged 18-30 years in good health. The specimen was blood. The rearrangement uses TRBV9 and TRBJ1-1; D not resolved. The CDR3 protein is CASSAEQRNTEAFF. CDR3 in DNA: TGTGCCAGCAGCGCAGAACAGAGGAACACTGAAGCTTTCTTT. The full variable domain, in which reference TRBV9 and TRBJ1-1 provide the parts outside the CDR3, is DSGVTQTPKHLITATGQRVTLRCSPRSGDLSVYWYQQSLDQGLQFLIQYYNGEERAKGNILERFSAQQFPDLHSELNLSSLELGDSALYFCASSAEQRNTEAFFGQGTRLTVV.